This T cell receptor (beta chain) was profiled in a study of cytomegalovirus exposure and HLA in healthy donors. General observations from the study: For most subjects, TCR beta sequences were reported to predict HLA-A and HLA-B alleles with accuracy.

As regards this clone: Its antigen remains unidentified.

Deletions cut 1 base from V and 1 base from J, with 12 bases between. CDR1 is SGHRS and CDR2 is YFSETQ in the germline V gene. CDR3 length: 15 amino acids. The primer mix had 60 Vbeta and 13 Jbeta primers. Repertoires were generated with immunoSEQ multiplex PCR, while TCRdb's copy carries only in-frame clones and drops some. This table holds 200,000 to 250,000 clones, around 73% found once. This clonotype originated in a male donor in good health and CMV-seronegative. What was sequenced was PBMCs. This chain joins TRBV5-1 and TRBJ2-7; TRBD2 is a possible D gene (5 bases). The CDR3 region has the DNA TGCGCCAGCAGCTTGATGGGAAGAGGGTCCTACGAGCAGTACTTC. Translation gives CASSLMGRGSYEQYF.